This T cell receptor (beta chain) was sequenced during a study of T cell repertoires in cytomegalovirus infection. This clonotype has at least ten counts. Its antigen remains unknown. V lost 5 bases and J 0 bases, leaving 9 bases between the germline ends. This CDR3 region has 14 residues. Germline V lookup: CDR1 SGHTA, CDR2 FQGNSA. MiXCR, applied by TCRdb to the reads, yields one record per CDR3 protein. The data hold just over 450,000 distinct CDR3 sequences, with roughly 43% observed a single time. Source: cultured PBMCs, taken from culture after CMV antigen stimulation. The receptor was isolated from a human donor in good health (CMV status not recorded). Some clones in this sample may be carry-over from other donors' samples. The J gene is TRBJ2-3, the V gene TRBV7-2, with D possibly matching TRBD2 (5 bases). The CDR3 is CASSRGFSTDTQYF. In nucleotides, the CDR3 is TGTGCCAGCAGCCGGGGATTTAGCACAGATACGCAGTATTTT.